What follows are 11 T cell receptor beta chains derived from one specimen sequenced in a study of blood T cell repertoires in COVID-19. Data came from immunoSEQ multiplex PCR; TCRdb stores just in-frame clones and leaves some out. The table records about 320,000 clones, roughly 85% of them present only once. Sample: PBMCs or T cells enriched from blood (not recorded which). All receptors come from a young woman who had recovered from COVID-19.

This clone occurred a few times. The J gene is TRBJ1-2, the V gene TRBV7-9, with 8 nucleotides matching TRBD1. J was trimmed by 6 bases and V by 5 bases; bases with no gene match: 14. Germline V CDR1 and CDR2: SEHNR, FQNEAQ (reference sequence). This CDR3 has 16 residues. The CDR3 DNA follows: TGTGCCAGCAGCAAACCCGGGGCAGGGGGCAGAGATGGCTACACCTTC. It yields the protein CASSKPGAGGRDGYTF.

The chain links TRBV10-1 to TRBJ1-1; D unclear. The V and J ends lost 6 bases and 1 base respectively, with 12 bases between them. The CDR3 extends over 14 amino acids. Germline CDR1 reads WNHNN; CDR2 reads SYGVQD (reference sequence). In nucleotides, the CDR3 is TGCGCCAGCAGCCAGACTGCAAAGAACACTGAAGCTTTCTTT. Protein: CASSQTAKNTEAFF.

The chain is built from TRBV19 and TRBJ2-1; TRBD2 matches 10 bases. V lost 2 bases and J lost 10; bases outside the gene matches: 11. The CDR3 extends over 16 amino acids. From germline, CDR1 is LNHDA and CDR2 SQIVND (reference sequence). CDR3 protein: CASSIQTSGPRGEQFF. The DNA for the CDR3 is TGTGCCAGTAGTATACAGACTAGCGGGCCTCGAGGGGAGCAGTTCTTC. Full variable domain (rest looked up from reference TRBV19 and TRBJ2-1): DGGITQSPKYLFRKEGQNVTLSCEQNLNHDAMYWYRQDPGQGLRLIYYSQIVNDFQKGDIAEGYSVSREKKESFPLTVTSAQKNPTAFYLCASSIQTSGPRGEQFFGPGTRLTVL.

This clone was recorded only once. The chain links TRBV7-2 to TRBJ2-7, with a tentative D call TRBD1 (5 bases). The CDR3 covers 15 residues. The germline gives CDR1 SGHTA, CDR2 FQGNSA. Trimming cost V 1 base and J 4 bases, with 14 bases left between them. The CDR3 is CASSLDGQGGYEQYF. CDR3 DNA: TGTGCCAGCAGCTTAGATGGCCAGGGTGGATACGAGCAGTACTTC.

The chain employs TRBV7-9 and TRBJ2-1; unclear D gene. CDR1 and CDR2 (germline): SEHNR, FQNEAQ (reference sequence). Trimming took 1 base from V and 6 from J, leaving 7 bases between them. This CDR3 comprises 13 residues. The DNA of the CDR3 is TGTGCCAGCAGCTTAGGAGCTAGCAATGAGCAGTTCTTC. Its protein is CASSLGASNEQFF.

This chain connects TRBV7-2 to TRBJ2-2, with 8 bases fitting TRBD2. The J segment lost 6 bases and the V segment lost 4 bases, leaving 4 bases of the junction unmatched. This CDR3 has 14 residues. Germline V gene sequence: CDR1 SGHTA, CDR2 FQGNSA. CDR3 protein: CASSYGSGAGELFF. CDR3 nucleotides: TGTGCCAGCAGCTATGGTAGCGGGGCCGGGGAGCTGTTTTTT.

The chain uses TRBV24-1 and TRBJ1-1; possibly TRBD1 for D (5 bases). The CDR3 totals 17 residues. The V and J ends lost 4 bases and 4 bases respectively, with 21 bases between them. Germline CDR1 KGHDR, CDR2 SFDVKD. As DNA, the CDR3 is TGTGCCACCAGTGACACCTGGCGGGACTACCATCCCACTGAAGCTTTCTTT. Its translation is CATSDTWRDYHPTEAFF.

A single count supports this clone. This chain uses TRBV7-6 with TRBJ2-3; 11 nucleotides agree with TRBD2. The trim removed 4 bases at V and 6 bases at J, leaving 6 bases unmatched. CDR1 and CDR2 from the germline V gene are SGHVS and FNYEAQ. This CDR3 spans 15 amino acids. CDR3: CASSSLAGAGDTQYF. CDR3 nucleotides: TGTGCCAGCAGCTCACTAGCGGGGGCGGGGGATACGCAGTATTTT. The full variable domain, in which reference TRBV7-6 and TRBJ2-3 provide the parts outside the CDR3, is GAGVSQSPRYKVTKRGQDVALRCDPISGHVSLYWYRQALGQGPEFLTYFNYEAQQDKSGLPNDRFSAERPEGSISTLTIQRTEQRDSAMYRCASSSLAGAGDTQYFGPGTRLTVL.

The rearrangement joins TRBV9 to TRBJ1-1; possibly TRBD1 for D (5 bases). V was cut by 3 bases and J by 0 bases, with 9 bases left in between. This CDR3 contains 14 residues. Germline CDR1 reads SGDLS; CDR2 reads YYNGEE. Here the CDR3 reads CASSAGLLNTEAFF. CDR3 in DNA: TGTGCCAGCAGCGCGGGACTTCTGAACACTGAAGCTTTCTTT.

The rearrangement joins TRBV5-1 to TRBJ1-2, with TRBD1 matching 10 bases. CDR1 and CDR2 (germline): SGHRS, YFSETQ. V lost 4 bases to trimming and J lost 5 bases; unmatched junction nucleotides: 8. This CDR3 contains 15 residues. For the CDR3, the DNA is TGCGCCAGCAGCCCGGACAGGGGGGGACTATATGGCTACACCTTC. Protein product: CASSPDRGGLYGYTF.

This rearrangement joins TRBV4-2 to TRBJ1-1, with D possibly matching TRBD1 (6 bases). Between the trimmed V and J ends, which lost 0 bases and 6 bases, there was a span of 14 bases. Germline V CDR1 and CDR2: LGHNA, YNFKEQ. The CDR3 length is 15 residues. CDR3 in DNA: TGTGCCAGCAGCCAAGATGCCGGGGGGGGCGCTGAAGCTTTCTTT. Translated, it gives CASSQDAGGGAEAFF.